The 3 T cell receptor beta chains presented below share a single source sample, sequenced in a study of cytomegalovirus exposure and HLA in healthy donors. Researchers ran the PCR with 60 Vbeta and 13 Jbeta primers. Clones were sequenced by immunoSEQ multiplex PCR, and TCRdb holds only the in-frame ones, with some missing. The sample includes 65,000 to 90,000 clones, almost 85% of them seen just once. Source material: PBMCs. The receptors were sampled from a man between 18 and 29 years old in good health and CMV-seronegative.

This chain links TRBV7-2 with TRBJ1-1; D not certain. CDR3 length: 15 amino acids. V dropped 1 base and J dropped 0 bases, with 9 bases sitting between them. CDR1 is SGHTA and CDR2 is FQGNSA in the germline V gene. The CDR3 sequence is CASSLGQRMNTEAFF. In nucleotides, the CDR3 is TGTGCCAGCAGCTTAGGGCAGCGCATGAACACTGAAGCTTTCTTT.

V and J are TRBV6-6 and TRBJ2-3, with D tentatively TRBD1 (6 bases). CDR1 is MNHNY, CDR2 SVGAGI, per germline (reference sequence). V was trimmed by 8 bases and J by 3 bases, leaving 12 bases between them. This CDR3 has 13 residues. CDR3 nucleotide sequence: TGTGCCAGCCGAGACACAGGGACAGATACGCAGTATTTT. This encodes CASRDTGTDTQYF.

The rearrangement uses TRBV7-9 and TRBJ1-5, with TRBD1 as a possible D gene (6 bases). The V and J ends lost 0 bases and 7 bases respectively, with 10 bases between them. CDR1 and CDR2 from the germline V gene are SEHNR and FQNEAQ (reference sequence). The CDR3 has 14 residues. CDR3 region: CASSLASQGQPQHF. The CDR3 DNA sequence: TGTGCCAGCAGCTTAGCCTCCCAGGGGCAGCCCCAGCATTTT.